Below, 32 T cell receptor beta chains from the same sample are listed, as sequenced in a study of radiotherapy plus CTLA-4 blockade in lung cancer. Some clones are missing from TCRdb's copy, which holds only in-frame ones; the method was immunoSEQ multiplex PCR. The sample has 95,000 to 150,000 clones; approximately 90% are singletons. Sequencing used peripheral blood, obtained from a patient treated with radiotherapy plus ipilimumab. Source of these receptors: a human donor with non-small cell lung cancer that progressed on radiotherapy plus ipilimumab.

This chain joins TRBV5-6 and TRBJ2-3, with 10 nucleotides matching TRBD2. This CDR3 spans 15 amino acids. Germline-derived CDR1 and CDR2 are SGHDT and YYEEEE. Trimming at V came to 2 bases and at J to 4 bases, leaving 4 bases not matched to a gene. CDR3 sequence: CASSFLAGVADTQYF. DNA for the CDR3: TGTGCCAGCAGCTTCCTAGCGGGAGTAGCAGATACGCAGTATTTT.

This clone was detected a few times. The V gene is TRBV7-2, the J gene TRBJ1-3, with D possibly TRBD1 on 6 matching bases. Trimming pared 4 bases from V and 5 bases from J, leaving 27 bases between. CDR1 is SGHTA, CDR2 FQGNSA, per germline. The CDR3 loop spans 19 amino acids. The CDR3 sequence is CASSSPEGFLGAKRNTIYF. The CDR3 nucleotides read TGTGCCAGCAGCTCCCCCGAGGGTTTCTTGGGGGCAAAGAGAAACACCATATATTTT. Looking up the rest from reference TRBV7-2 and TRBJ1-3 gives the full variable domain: GAGVSQSPSNKVTEKGKDVELRCDPISGHTALYWYRQSLGQGLEFLIYFQGNSAPDKSGLPSDRFSAERTGGSVSTLTIQRTQQEDSAVYLCASSSPEGFLGAKRNTIYFGEGSWLTVV.

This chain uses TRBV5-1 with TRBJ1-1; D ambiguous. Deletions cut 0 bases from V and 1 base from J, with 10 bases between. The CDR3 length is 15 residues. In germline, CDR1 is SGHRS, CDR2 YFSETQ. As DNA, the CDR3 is TGCGCCAGCAGCTTGGCCGGTTTCCCGAACACTGAAGCTTTCTTT. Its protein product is CASSLAGFPNTEAFF.

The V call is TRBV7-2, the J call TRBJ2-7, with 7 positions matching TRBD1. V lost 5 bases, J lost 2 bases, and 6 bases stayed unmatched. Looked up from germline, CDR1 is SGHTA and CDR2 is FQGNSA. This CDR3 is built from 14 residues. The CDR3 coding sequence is TGTGCCAGCAGCATGGGGACAGATACCTACGAGCAGTACTTC. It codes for CASSMGTDTYEQYF. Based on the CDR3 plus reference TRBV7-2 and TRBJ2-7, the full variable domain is GAGVSQSPSNKVTEKGKDVELRCDPISGHTALYWYRQSLGQGLEFLIYFQGNSAPDKSGLPSDRFSAERTGGSVSTLTIQRTQQEDSAVYLCASSMGTDTYEQYFGPGTRLTVT.

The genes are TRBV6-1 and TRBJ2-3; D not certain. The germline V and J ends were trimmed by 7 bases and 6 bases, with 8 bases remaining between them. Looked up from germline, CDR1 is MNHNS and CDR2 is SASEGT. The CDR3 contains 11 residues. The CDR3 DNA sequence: TGTGCCAGCACGGAAGGGGATACGCAGTATTTT. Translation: CASTEGDTQYF.

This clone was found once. The CDR3 sequence is CSVAQGHEQYF. In DNA, the CDR3 is TGCAGCGTTGCACAGGGCCACGAGCAGTACTTC. V usage is TRBV29-1 and J usage is TRBJ2-7, with a possible D match to TRBD1 (6 bases). Between the trimmed V and J ends, which lost 4 bases and 5 bases, there was a span of 9 bases. There are 11 residues in the CDR3. From germline, CDR1 is SQVTM and CDR2 ANQGSEA.

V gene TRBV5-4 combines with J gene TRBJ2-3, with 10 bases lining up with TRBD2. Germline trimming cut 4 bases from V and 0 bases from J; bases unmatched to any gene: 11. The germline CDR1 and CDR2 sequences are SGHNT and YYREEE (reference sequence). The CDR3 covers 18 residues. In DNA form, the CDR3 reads TGTGCCAGCAGCCCGAGAAGCGGGAGGGCCTTTAGCACAGATACGCAGTATTTT. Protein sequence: CASSPRSGRAFSTDTQYF. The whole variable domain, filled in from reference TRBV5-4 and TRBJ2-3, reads ETGVTQSPTHLIKTRGQQVTLRCSSQSGHNTVSWYQQALGQGPQFIFQYYREEENGRGNFPPRFSGLQFPNYSSELNVNALELDDSALYLCASSPRSGRAFSTDTQYFGPGTRLTVL.

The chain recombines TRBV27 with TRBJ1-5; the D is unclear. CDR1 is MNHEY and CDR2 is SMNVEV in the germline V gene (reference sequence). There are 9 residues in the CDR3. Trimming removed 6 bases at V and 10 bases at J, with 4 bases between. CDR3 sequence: CASSRPQHF. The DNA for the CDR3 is TGTGCCAGCAGCCGACCCCAGCATTTT.

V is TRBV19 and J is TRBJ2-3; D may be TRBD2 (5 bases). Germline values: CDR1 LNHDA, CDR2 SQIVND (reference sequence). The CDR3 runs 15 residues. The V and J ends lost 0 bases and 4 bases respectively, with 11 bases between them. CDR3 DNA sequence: TGTGCCAGTAGTATAGAGGCGCTAGCCCCAGATACGCAGTATTTT. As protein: CASSIEALAPDTQYF.

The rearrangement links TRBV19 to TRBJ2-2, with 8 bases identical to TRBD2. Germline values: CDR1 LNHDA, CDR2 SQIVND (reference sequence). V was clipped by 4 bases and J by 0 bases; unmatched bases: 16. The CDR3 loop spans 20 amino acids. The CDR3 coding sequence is TGTGCCAGTAGTAAGGAGCGCGGGGGGTCCGGGAAATCGAACACCGGGGAGCTGTTTTTT. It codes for CASSKERGGSGKSNTGELFF.

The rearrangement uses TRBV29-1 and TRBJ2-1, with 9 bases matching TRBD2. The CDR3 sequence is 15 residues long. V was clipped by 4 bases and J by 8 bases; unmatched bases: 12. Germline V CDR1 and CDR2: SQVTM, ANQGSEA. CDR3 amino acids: CSVAASGNFVDEQFF. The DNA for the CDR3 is TGCAGCGTTGCGGCTAGCGGGAATTTTGTAGATGAGCAGTTCTTC.

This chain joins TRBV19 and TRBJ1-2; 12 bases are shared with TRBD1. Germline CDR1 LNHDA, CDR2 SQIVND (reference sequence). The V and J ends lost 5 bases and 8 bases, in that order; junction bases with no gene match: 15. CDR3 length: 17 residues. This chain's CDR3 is CASSSAGTGGELNGYTF. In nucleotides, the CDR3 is TGTGCCAGTAGTTCAGCCGGGACAGGGGGCGAACTGAACGGCTACACCTTC.

The CDR3 loop is CASSVQGSDGYTF. CDR3 sequence (DNA): TGCGCCAGCAGCGTACAGGGGTCGGATGGCTACACCTTC. The genes are TRBV5-1 and TRBJ1-2; TRBD1 matches at 7 bases. Germline lookup yields CDR1 SGHRS and CDR2 YFSETQ. V trimming: 4 bases; J trimming: 6 bases; junction bases outside the gene matches: 6. The length of the CDR3 is 13 residues. The variable domain in full, with the rest retrieved from reference TRBV5-1 and TRBJ1-2, is KAGVTQTPRYLIKTRGQQVTLSCSPISGHRSVSWYQQTPGQGLQFLFEYFSETQRNKGNFPGRFSGRQFSNSRSEMNVSTLELGDSALYLCASSVQGSDGYTFGSGTRLTVV.

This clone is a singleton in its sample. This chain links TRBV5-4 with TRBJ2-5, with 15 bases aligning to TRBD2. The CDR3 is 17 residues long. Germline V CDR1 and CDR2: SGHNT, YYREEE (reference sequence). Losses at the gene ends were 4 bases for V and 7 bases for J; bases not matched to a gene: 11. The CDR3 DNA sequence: TGTGCCAGCAGCACCCCGGGACTAGCGGGAGGTAGGGGGACCCAGTACTTC. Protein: CASSTPGLAGGRGTQYF. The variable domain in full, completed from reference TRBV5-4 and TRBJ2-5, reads ETGVTQSPTHLIKTRGQQVTLRCSSQSGHNTVSWYQQALGQGPQFIFQYYREEENGRGNFPPRFSGLQFPNYSSELNVNALELDDSALYLCASSTPGLAGGRGTQYFGPGTRLLVL.

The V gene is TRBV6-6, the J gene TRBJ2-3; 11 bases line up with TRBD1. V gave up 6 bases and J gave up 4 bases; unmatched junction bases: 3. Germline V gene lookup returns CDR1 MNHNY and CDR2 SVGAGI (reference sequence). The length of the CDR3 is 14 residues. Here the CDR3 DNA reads TGTGCCAGCAGCCCGGGACAGGGGGCAGATACGCAGTATTTT. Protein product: CASSPGQGADTQYF.

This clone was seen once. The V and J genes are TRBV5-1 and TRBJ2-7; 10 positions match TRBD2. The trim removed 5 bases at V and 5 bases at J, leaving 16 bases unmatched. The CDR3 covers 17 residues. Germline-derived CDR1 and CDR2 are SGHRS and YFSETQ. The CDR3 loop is CASRPVASGSQGNEQYF. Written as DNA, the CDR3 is TGCGCCAGCAGACCGGTGGCTAGCGGGAGTCAAGGGAACGAGCAGTACTTC.

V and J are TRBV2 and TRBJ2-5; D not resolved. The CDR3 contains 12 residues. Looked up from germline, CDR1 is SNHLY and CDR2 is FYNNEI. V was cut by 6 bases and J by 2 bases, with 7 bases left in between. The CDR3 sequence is CASRAVQETQYF. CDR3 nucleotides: TGTGCCAGCAGGGCGGTACAAGAGACCCAGTACTTC. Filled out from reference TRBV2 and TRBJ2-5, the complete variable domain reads EPEVTQTPSHQVTQMGQEVILRCVPISNHLYFYWYRQILGQKVEFLVSFYNNEISEKSEIFDDQFSVERPDGSNFTLKIRSTKLEDSAMYFCASRAVQETQYFGPGTRLLVL.

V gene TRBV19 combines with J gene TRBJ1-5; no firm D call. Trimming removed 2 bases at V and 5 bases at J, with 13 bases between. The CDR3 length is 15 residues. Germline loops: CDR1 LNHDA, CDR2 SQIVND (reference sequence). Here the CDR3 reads CASSIWGSRDQPQHF. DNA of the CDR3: TGTGCCAGTAGTATATGGGGTAGTAGGGATCAGCCCCAGCATTTT.

The CDR3 protein is CASSKGEGFGEQYF. Written as DNA, the CDR3 is TGTGCCAGCAGCAAAGGCGAGGGGTTTGGGGAGCAGTACTTC. The chain recombines TRBV21-1 with TRBJ2-7. TRBV21-1 is termed a pseudogene. There are 14 residues in the CDR3.

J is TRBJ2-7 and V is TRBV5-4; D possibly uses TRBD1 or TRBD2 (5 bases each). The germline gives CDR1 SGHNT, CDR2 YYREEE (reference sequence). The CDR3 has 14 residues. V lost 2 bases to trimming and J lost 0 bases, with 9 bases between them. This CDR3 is CASSFRDPSYEQYF. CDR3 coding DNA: TGTGCCAGCAGCTTTCGGGACCCCTCCTACGAGCAGTACTTC.

The CDR3: CASSAQGAVNEKLFF. The CDR3, as DNA: TGCGCCAGCAGCGCACAGGGGGCGGTAAATGAAAAACTGTTTTTT. J is TRBJ1-4 and V is TRBV5-1; TRBD1 aligns across 9 bases. The CDR3 sequence is 15 residues long. V was clipped by 4 bases and J by 5 bases; unmatched bases: 6. From germline, CDR1 is SGHRS and CDR2 YFSETQ.

The CDR3 spells CSVEGGKTF. CDR3 sequence (DNA): TGCAGCGTTGAGGGGGGGAAGACCTTC. The chain employs TRBV29-1 and TRBJ1-2; D might be TRBD1 (5 bases). Germline-derived CDR1 and CDR2 are SQVTM and ANQGSEA. V was shortened by 3 bases and J by 14 bases, with 10 bases between the two germline ends. The CDR3 runs 9 residues.

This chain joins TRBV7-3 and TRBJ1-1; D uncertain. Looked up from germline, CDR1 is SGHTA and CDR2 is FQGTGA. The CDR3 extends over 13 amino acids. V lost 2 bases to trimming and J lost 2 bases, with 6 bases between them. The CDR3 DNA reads TGTGCCAGCAGCTTACAAAGTAACACTGAAGCTTTCTTT. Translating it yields CASSLQSNTEAFF. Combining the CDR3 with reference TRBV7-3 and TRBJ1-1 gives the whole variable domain GAGVSQTPSNKVTEKGKYVELRCDPISGHTALYWYRQSLGQGPEFLIYFQGTGAADDSGLPNDRFFAVRPEGSVSTLKIQRTERGDSAVYLCASSLQSNTEAFFGQGTRLTVV.

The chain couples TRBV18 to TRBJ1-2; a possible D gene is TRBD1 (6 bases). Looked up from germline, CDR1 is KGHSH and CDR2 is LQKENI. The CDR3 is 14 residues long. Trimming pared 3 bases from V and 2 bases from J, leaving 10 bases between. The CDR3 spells CASSPSGANYGYTF. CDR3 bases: TGTGCCAGCTCACCCTCGGGGGCCAACTATGGCTACACCTTC.

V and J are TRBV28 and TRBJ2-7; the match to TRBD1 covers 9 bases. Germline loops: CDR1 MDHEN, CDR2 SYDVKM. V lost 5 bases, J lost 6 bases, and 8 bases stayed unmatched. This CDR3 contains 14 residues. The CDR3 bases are TGTGCCAGCAGTGTGACAGGGGGGGGAGCCGAGCAGTACTTC. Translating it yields CASSVTGGGAEQYF.

The CDR3 loop reads CASSLNGYGYTF. CDR3 in DNA: TGTGCCAGCAGCTTAAACGGCTATGGCTACACCTTC. The chain is built from TRBV7-9 and TRBJ1-2; D not certain. The CDR3 loop spans 12 amino acids. The V gene's germline CDR1 is SEHNR and CDR2 FQNEAQ (reference sequence). The V end lost 2 bases, the J end lost 4 bases, and 5 bases lay between the germline ends.

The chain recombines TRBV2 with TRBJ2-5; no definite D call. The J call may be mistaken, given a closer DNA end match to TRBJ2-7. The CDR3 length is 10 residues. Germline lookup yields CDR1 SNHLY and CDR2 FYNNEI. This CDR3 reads CASGNYEQYF. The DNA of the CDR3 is TGTGCCAGCGGGAACTACGAGCAGTACTTC.

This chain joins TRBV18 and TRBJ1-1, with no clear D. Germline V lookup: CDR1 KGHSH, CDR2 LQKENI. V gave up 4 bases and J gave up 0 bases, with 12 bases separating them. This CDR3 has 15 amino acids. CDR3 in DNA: TGTGCCAGCTCACTCGGACGGATTATGAACACTGAAGCTTTCTTT. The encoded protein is CASSLGRIMNTEAFF.

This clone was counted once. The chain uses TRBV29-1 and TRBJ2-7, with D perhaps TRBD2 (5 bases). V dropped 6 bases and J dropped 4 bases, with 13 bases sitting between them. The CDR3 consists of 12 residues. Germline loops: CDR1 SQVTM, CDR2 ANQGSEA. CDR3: CSVSLGAYEQYF. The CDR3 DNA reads TGCAGCGTCAGCCTGGGAGCTTACGAGCAGTACTTC.

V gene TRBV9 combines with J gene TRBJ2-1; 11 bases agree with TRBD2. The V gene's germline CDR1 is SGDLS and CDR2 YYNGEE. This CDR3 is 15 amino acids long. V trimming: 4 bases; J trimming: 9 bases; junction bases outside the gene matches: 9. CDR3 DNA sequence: TGTGCCAGCAGCCCCTTAGCGGGAGGGCCCAGTGAGCAGTTCTTC. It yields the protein CASSPLAGGPSEQFF.

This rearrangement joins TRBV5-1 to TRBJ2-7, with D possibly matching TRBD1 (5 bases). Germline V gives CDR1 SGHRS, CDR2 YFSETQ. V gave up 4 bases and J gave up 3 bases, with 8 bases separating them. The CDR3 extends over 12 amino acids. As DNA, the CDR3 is TGCGCCAGCAGCGCAGGGAACTACGAGCAGTACTTC. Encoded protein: CASSAGNYEQYF.

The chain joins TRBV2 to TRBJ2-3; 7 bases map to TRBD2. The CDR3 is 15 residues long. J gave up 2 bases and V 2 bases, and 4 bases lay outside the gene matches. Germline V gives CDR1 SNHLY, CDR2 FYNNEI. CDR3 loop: CASSESGMNTDTQYF. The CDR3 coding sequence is TGTGCCAGCAGTGAAAGCGGGATGAACACAGATACGCAGTATTTT.